The clone carrying this T cell receptor (beta chain) came up once. This sample was included in a study of OX40 agonist ivuxolimab in advanced cancers. Study information: Three patients showed partial responses: one hepatocellular carcinoma and two cutaneous melanoma cases.

Sequencing used immunoSEQ multiplex PCR; TCRdb keeps in-frame clones, though not all of them. The sample contains tens of thousands of clones, about 92% of which appear only once. The CDR3 is made up of 16 amino acids. Looked up from germline, CDR1 is MNHNS and CDR2 is SASEGT. V was trimmed by 0 bases and J by 5 bases, leaving 16 bases between them. V gene TRBV6-1 combines with J gene TRBJ1-2, with D maybe TRBD1 (5 bases). This sequence was found in an adult with an advanced solid tumor such as melanoma, head and neck, liver or kidney cancer. This specimen consisted of CD4+ or CD8+ T cells sorted from blood, obtained in a trial of the OX40 agonist ivuxolimab. CDR3: CASSEAPSTGRYGYTF. CDR3 coding DNA: TGTGCCAGCAGTGAAGCCCCATCTACAGGCAGATATGGCTACACCTTC.